The present T cell receptor beta chain was sequenced within a study of cytomegalovirus exposure and HLA in healthy donors (dated by TCRdb to 2016 to 2017). Broadly, across the study: According to an earlier analysis of 450 to 650 of the donors, roughly 180 million T cells yielded 90 million to 130 million unique TCR beta sequences and about 280 Gb of sequence data. A later analysis re-analyzed previously published TCR beta repertoires from about 600 donors and added high-resolution HLA genotyping to study TCR occurrence patterns. Of the roughly 420 genotyped donors, 81% were placed in the genetic ancestry cluster associated with self-reported Caucasian donors. In an earlier analysis of 500 to 650 of the donors, high-throughput TCR beta sequencing was used to judge whether each TCR beta V gene segment behaved as functional or pseudogenic. Typing coverage varied by locus: roughly 620-640 donors for A, B, C, DRB1 and DQB1; roughly 560 for DQA1; about 590 for DPA1; about 450 for DPB1. Because of strong linkage in the cohort, a few DR-DQ haplotypes were treated as single units for association and clustering. Donor age, sex, ethnicity and CMV serostatus were collected together with the repertoire data. Rather than drawing on any new phenotypic data, the later analysis identified candidate immune exposures from TCR beta sequences and the way those sequences occurred across donors. Along with the roughly 700-subject first cohort, a separate validation cohort of over a hundred different subjects was used. The study was designed to test whether signatures of past pathogen exposure could be identified by cataloging public T cell receptors. Roughly 320 gigabases of sequencing data and roughly 81 million unique TCR sequences made up an early release that covered approximately 650 HLA-typed donors. The study combined high-throughput TCR immunosequencing, statistical association of individual TCRs with disease status, and machine learning to predict cytomegalovirus infection status. Both class I and class II loci were covered by HLA typing, at four-digit resolution. Every discovery cohort repertoire had been produced on one sequencing platform. A later genetic analysis took genome-wide SNP genotypes for about 65% of the roughly 670 donors and used that subset as a discovery cohort. Among around 400 genotyped donors of the cohort, an average of about 220,000 unique TCR beta nucleotide sequences was sequenced per donor, of which about 18% were non-productive. The study used immunosequencing to profile the T cell repertoires of approximately 650 subjects and linked those repertoires to cytomegalovirus serostatus. The paper as a whole reports these results and caveats: A cluster of highly shared sequence variants was judged likely to be a technical artifact of the sequencing pipeline. The earlier analysis of some 560 of the donors excluded roughly 16 rarely observed V segments, including chromosome 9 orphons, because counts were too low. Roughly uniform sequencing depth across donors was assumed in presence/absence analyses, although this assumption may not hold. Broadly in line with IMGT annotations, most TCR beta V segments showed up in productive rearrangements about 87% or about 30% of the time in an earlier analysis of some 590 of the donors. In a later genetic analysis, a missense DCLRE1C variant was associated with V-gene and J-gene trimming of TCR beta chains, and the association was replicated in an independent cohort. Because the 87-base-pair reads could not distinguish some IMGT-functional V segments, including TRBV6-2 and TRBV6-3, those segments were excluded. Compared with equally common non-associated chains, HLA-associated TCR beta chains in a later analysis were more clonally expanded and had lower generation probabilities. In vitro tests confirmed that a few of the cytomegalovirus-associated TCR beta chains recognize cytomegalovirus antigens. The cohort was sequenced for TCR beta chains only, and without alpha or paired-chain data the features that could be detected were limited. A total of 164 TCR beta chains were listed by the study as associated with cytomegalovirus. A further reported finding was that TCR beta sequences accurately predicted the HLA-A and HLA-B alleles for most subjects in the first cohort. When HLA alleles, especially DR and DQ, strongly co-occurred, TCR associations were difficult to assign to individual alleles. In a later analysis, the rate of TCR association differed among HLA loci, with DRB1 alleles having the most associated TCRs and HLA-C alleles having the fewest. Linkage disequilibrium might explain the correlated functional status among segregating V segments, but an unknown experimental factor could not be excluded. A later analysis reported that several top co-occurrence clusters appeared linked to parvovirus B19, influenza, CMV and Epstein-Barr virus. Across donors, most TCR sequences were observed very rarely, whereas some public TCRs were present in many individuals. According to a later genetic analysis, donors in an Asian-associated ancestry cluster had fewer N-insertions in productive TCRs than the roughly 670-donor mean. Because HLA typing was unavailable for some donors at each locus, only the typed subset was used in association tests. The classifier was reported to diagnose cytomegalovirus status with high specificity and sensitivity in both the original and validation cohorts. For the cohort, immune exposure information was limited to CMV serostatus. According to a later analysis, most CMV-associated TCR beta chains appeared to be HLA-restricted, and the HLA associations seemed to be driven largely by CMV exposure. Specific HLA alleles were associated with 16,951 TCR beta sequences at a false discovery rate of 0.05 in a later analysis. According to the authors, the approach could potentially be generalized to other disease states and immunological phenotypes.

The cohort was made up of under 800 healthy bone marrow donors. Cohort members were all nominally healthy when sampled, although unrecorded immune exposures were likely present. The donor tested CMV seropositive, placing the donor among the approximately 310 seropositive members of the cohort. Each donor provided a peripheral blood sample, and peripheral blood mononuclear cells were used for TCR beta sequencing. The Qiagen DNeasy Blood Extraction Kit was used to extract genomic DNA from the blood cell samples. As regards this clone: This receptor's antigen is unknown. No base quality values were provided; no much bigger clone lies one nucleotide off.

There are 12 amino acids in the CDR3, from cysteine to phenylalanine inclusive. Only the CDR3 part of the read is kept: 36 bases, read in frame from the first base. Compared with germline, V lacks 6 bases and J lacks 5 bases; bases without a gene match: 4. According to the germline V gene (reference sequence), CDR1 reads MNHEY and CDR2 reads SMNVEV. The protocol used for the library was the immunoSEQ multiplex PCR assay. A mixture of 60 forward primers for TCR Vbeta segments and 13 reverse primers for TCR Jbeta segments was used in the multiplex PCR. The CDR3 region of rearranged TCR beta genes was amplified from genomic DNA by a multiplex PCR assay. Amplified TCR beta libraries were sequenced as 87-base-pair reads on the Illumina HiSeq System. As for how the authors treated the data: A later analysis counted around 72 million unique TCR beta chains across the 650 to 800 repertoires, and roughly 11 million of these chains were shared by at least two donors. To remove PCR and sequencing errors, raw reads were error-corrected and collapsed into unique sequences using a nearest-neighbor algorithm that merged closely related sequences. Alignment of CDR3 sequences to IMGT reference sequences was used to assign V, D and J gene segments. For a sequence to be retained, at least a six-nucleotide match to both a V gene segment and a J gene segment was required. Rearrangements were called productive when the CDR3 lacked stop codons and stayed in frame with V and J; all others were non-productive. CDR3 was defined by IMGT convention, running from the second conserved V-encoded cysteine to the conserved J-encoded phenylalanine. The earlier analysis of some 550 of the donors excluded any sequence lacking an unambiguous match to a single V gene segment. An earlier analysis of about 600 of the donors called V segments functional above 56.7% productive rearrangements and segregating when the between-donor standard deviation exceeded 5%. A statistical classification framework was built for diagnosing cytomegalovirus status from the catalog of TCR beta chain sequences. In a later analysis, V and J genes were assigned by comparing TCR nucleotide sequences against IMGT/GENE-DB human TR gene sequences. In a later analysis, CDR3 sequences and most-parsimonious VDJ recombination scenarios were assigned using the TCRdist pipeline. In a later analysis, each TCR beta chain was defined by its CDR3 amino acid sequence together with its V-gene family, and reads without a unique V-gene family were excluded. In a later analysis, approximately 590 highly shared, low-generation-probability nucleotide sequences were removed to address suspected cross-contamination and a sequencing artifact. For each public chain, a later analysis derived a clonal expansion index from normalized ranks of inferred template counts within each repertoire. In a later analysis, generation probabilities were computed using a VDJ recombination model fitted to out-of-frame rearrangements, and the results were checked against IGoR. In a later analysis, hypergeometric tests were used to score TCR-TCR, TCR-HLA and TCR-CMV co-occurrence, with a repertoire-size bias correction applied to TCR pairs. In a later analysis, false discovery rates were estimated by permuting HLA or CMV assignments 20 times. In a later analysis, co-occurring TCRs were grouped using DBSCAN, and TCRdist sequence similarity was added for clustering within HLA-allele-positive subsets. Repertoires with fewer than 30,000 or more than 120,000 public chains, plus five repertoires with anomalous nucleotide sharing, were excluded from co-occurrence clustering. TCRdb took over this immuneACCESS table, retaining in-frame rearrangements with V and J assigned. Such tables are incomplete; in checked studies, under half of the missing clones stem from an unresolved V gene, and the remainder is unexplained. Clone size and V and J calls were adopted from that table, with D and trimming inferred from the DNA. Within this sample are 180,000 or so clones, with 60% to 80% of them counted one time only. The ten largest clones represent about 7.7% of the sample.

The clonotype comes from a woman between 35 and 50 years old in good health and CMV-seropositive. The V gene is TRBV27 and the J gene is TRBJ2-7, with 7 central nucleotides matching TRBD2. The sequenced sample was PBMCs. DNA sequence: TGTGCCAGCAGAGGACTAGACAACGAGCAGTACTTC. Its product reads: CASRGLDNEQYF.